This T cell receptor beta chain appears in the sequencing data of a study of technical replicates of blood from a few donors. The CDR3 runs to 16 residues. Trimming removed 5 bases from V and 2 bases from J; junction bases left unmatched: 9. The germline CDR1 and CDR2 sequences are MNHEY and SMNVEV (reference sequence). Some clones are missing from TCRdb's copy, which holds only in-frame ones; the method was immunoSEQ multiplex PCR. Here the sample spans over 50,000 clones, about 97% being singletons. This chain connects TRBV27 to TRBJ2-1; 7 bases map to TRBD2. Sequenced input: T cells isolated from PBMCs. The source is a human donor in good health. The CDR3, as DNA: TGTGCCAGCAGTCTGATTAGCGGGCCCCCCTACAATGAGCAGTTCTTC. As protein: CASSLISGPPYNEQFF.